The rows below give T cell receptor beta chains drawn from one sample of a study of cytomegalovirus exposure and HLA in healthy donors. TCRdb keeps only in-frame clones here, not all; method: immunoSEQ multiplex PCR. The sample has approximately 110,000 clones, around 73% seen once. Material: PBMCs. These receptors all stem from a man in his sixties in good health and CMV-seropositive. Both conserved end residues are trimmed from each CDR3.

V gene,J gene,CDR3 protein
TRBV28,TRBJ1-1,ASSLTGVAEAF
TRBV9,TRBJ1-1,ASSVRGQGTPSRAF
TRBV5-1,TRBJ2-2,ASSLDPIAGVGELF
TRBV2,TRBJ1-5,ASSLESNQPQH
TRBV10-3,TRBJ1-1,AISRQATEAF
TRBV5-4,TRBJ2-5,ASSLPRSEETQY
TRBV6-5,TRBJ1-1,ASSANPRGDTEAF
TRBV28,TRBJ1-2,ASIQTGDYGYT
TRBV5-1,TRBJ2-1,ASSLGGLDNEQF
TRBV29-1,TRBJ2-3,SVEDSGVGTDTQY
TRBV7-3,TRBJ2-2,ASTGQGYTGELF
TRBV30,TRBJ2-3,ACRSTGIGHSTDTQY
TRBV7-9,TRBJ1-4,ASSQTGDGEKLF
TRBV27,TRBJ2-3,ASSLKYLGTDTQY
TRBV10-1,TRBJ1-6,ASSRDREAGRSPLH
TRBV7-3,TRBJ2-3,ASSHSPVDTQY
TRBV19,TRBJ2-1,ASSIVPTSGGNEQF
TRBV18,TRBJ2-2,ASSQTEGGELF
TRBV5-7,TRBJ2-3,ASSYRSAGGGQGDTQY
TRBV15,TRBJ1-2,ATSREIGGNYGYT
TRBV7-9,TRBJ2-7,SSSLSGYSYEQY
TRBV30,NA,AWRPGTGMIYEQY
TRBV10-3,TRBJ1-2,AISGPRLRNYGYT
TRBV10-1,TRBJ2-3,ASSESAGRTSTDTQY
TRBV5-6,TRBJ2-7,ASSLVLAATYEQY
TRBV6-1,TRBJ2-5,ASRGLSGGETQY
TRBV7-9,TRBJ1-2,ASSLSGTAYGYT
TRBV6-6,TRBJ1-2,ASSRGDRGYGYT
TRBV18,TRBJ1-2,ASTAGTGIQHGYT
TRBV9,TRBJ2-5,ASSQQGAEGTQY